This T cell receptor beta chain was identified in a study of graft-versus-host responses after intestinal transplantation. Study-level background: Multivisceral, liver-intestinal, or isolated intestinal grafts went to recipients. Each recipient received anti-thymocyte globulin induction, then tacrolimus and steroids for about 3 years.

As regards this clone: Its specificity is unknown.

Investigators treated the graft tissue so that it released intraepithelial and lamina propria lymphocytes. Using immunoSEQ multiplex PCR, the repertoire was profiled, and TCRdb retains in-frame clones only, with some absent. The sample lists some 17,000 clones; approximately 82% were seen once. Study-wide results and limits: Some GvH clones were seen earlier in gut or blood, suggesting intestinal origin. Where graft-donor T cell macrochimerism was present, patients had high graft-versus-host to host-versus-graft clonal ratios in allografts.

The ends were cut back, 5 bases at V and 1 base at J, with 11 bases in the middle. Germline V gene sequence: CDR1 LNHDA, CDR2 SQIVND (reference sequence). The CDR3 length is 14 residues. This TCR was sampled from a human patient who received an intestinal transplant, so some T cells may come from the graft donor. This chain joins TRBV19 and TRBJ1-1, with D uncertain. Sequencing was performed on ileum tissue, taken 17 days after transplant. As DNA, the CDR3 is TGTGCCAGTAGTTCGCAGGATCCGAACACTGAAGCTTTCTTT. It yields the protein CASSSQDPNTEAFF.